The present entry profiles one TCR beta chain with its context. Authors' analysis steps: Amplification with reference gene primers provided the estimates of nucleated cell counts. Clones were sequenced by immunoSEQ multiplex PCR, and TCRdb holds only the in-frame ones, with some missing. V and J calls plus clone size are reproduced from that table; the DNA served to infer D and trimming. This sample yields fewer than 250,000 clones, of which 85% are seen a single time; approximately 9.6% belongs to the top ten. The germline V gene has CDR1 SGHTA and CDR2 FQGTGA. V lost 5 bases to trimming and J lost 11 bases, with 16 bases between them. The CDR3 covers 13 residues. The entry originates in a study of blood T cell repertoires in COVID-19. Study at large: In each case, the material was cDNA or gDNA derived from T cells, B-cell-depleted T cells, or PBMCs.

The sample was PBMCs or T cells enriched from blood (not recorded which). The chain employs TRBV7-3 and TRBJ1-3; a weak D match, TRBD1 (5 bases). The clonotype comes from a woman aged 45-59 years with acute COVID-19. DNA of the CDR3: TGTGCCAGCAGCCCAGTTCAGGGATCCCCCATATATTTT. Translating it yields CASSPVQGSPIYF.